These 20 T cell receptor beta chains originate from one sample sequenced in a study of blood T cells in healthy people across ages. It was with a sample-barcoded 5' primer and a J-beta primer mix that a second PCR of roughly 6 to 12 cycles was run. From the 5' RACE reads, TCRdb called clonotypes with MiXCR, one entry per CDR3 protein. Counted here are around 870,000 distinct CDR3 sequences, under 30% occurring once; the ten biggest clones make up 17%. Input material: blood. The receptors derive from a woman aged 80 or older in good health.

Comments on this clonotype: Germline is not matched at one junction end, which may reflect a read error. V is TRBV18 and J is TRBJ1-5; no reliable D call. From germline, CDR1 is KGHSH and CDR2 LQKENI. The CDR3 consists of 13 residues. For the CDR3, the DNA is TGTGTCAGCTCACCGCAAGGACGGCAGCCCCAGCATTTT. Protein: CVSSPQGRQPQHF.

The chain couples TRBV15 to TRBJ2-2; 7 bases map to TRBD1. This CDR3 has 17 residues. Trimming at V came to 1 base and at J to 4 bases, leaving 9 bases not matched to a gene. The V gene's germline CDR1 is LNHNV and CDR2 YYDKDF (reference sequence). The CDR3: CATSRGDTGTVTGELFF. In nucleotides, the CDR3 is TGTGCCACCAGCAGAGGAGACACCGGGACAGTCACCGGGGAGCTGTTTTTT.

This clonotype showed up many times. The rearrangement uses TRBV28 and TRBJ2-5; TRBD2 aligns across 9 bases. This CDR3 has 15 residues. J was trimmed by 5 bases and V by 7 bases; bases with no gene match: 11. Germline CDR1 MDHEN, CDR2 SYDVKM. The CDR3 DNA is TGTGCCAGCACCCCGGGAGGTAGCGGGGGTGAGACCCAGTACTTC. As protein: CASTPGGSGGETQYF.

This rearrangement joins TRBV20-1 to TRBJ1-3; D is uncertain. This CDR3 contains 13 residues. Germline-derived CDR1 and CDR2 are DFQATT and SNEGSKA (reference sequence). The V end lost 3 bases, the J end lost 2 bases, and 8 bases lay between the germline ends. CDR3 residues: CSASKNAGNTIYF. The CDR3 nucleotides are TGCAGTGCTAGTAAAAACGCTGGAAACACCATATATTTT.

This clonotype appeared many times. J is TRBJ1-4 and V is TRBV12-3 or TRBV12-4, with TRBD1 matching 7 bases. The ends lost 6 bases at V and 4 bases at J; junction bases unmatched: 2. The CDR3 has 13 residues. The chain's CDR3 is CASRGQINEKLFF. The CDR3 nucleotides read TGTGCCAGCAGGGGACAGATTAATGAAAAACTGTTTTTT.

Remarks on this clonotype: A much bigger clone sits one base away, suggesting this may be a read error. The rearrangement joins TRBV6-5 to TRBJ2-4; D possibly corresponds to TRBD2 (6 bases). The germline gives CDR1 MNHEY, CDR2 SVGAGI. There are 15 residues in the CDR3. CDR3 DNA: TGTGCCAGCATGGGACTCGACAGTGGCAAAAACGTTCAGTACTTC. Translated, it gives CASMGLDSGKNVQYF.

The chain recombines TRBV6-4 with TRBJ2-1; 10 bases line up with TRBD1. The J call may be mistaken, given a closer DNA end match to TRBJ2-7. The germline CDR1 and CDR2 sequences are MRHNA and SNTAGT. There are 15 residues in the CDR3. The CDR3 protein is CASSGDRGNYNEQYF. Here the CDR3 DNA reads TGTGCCAGCAGTGGGGACAGGGGAAACTACAATGAGCAGTACTTC.

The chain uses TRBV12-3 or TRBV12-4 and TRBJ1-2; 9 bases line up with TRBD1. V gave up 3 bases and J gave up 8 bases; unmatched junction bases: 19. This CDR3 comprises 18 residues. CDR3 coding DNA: TGTGCCAGCAGTTTTTTAGGCACAGGGGGCGGCGTGGCTGAGGGCTACACCTTC. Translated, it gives CASSFLGTGGGVAEGYTF.

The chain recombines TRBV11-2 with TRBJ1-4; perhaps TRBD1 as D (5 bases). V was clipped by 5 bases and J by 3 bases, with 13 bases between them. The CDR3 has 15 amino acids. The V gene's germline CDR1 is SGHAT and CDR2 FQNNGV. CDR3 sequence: CASSRDRLSNEKLFF. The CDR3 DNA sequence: TGTGCCAGCAGCCGGGACCGACTCTCTAATGAAAAACTGTTTTTT.

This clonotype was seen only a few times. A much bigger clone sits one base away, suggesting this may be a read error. Here the CDR3 reads CARSLTGSDTQYF. CDR3 sequence (DNA): TGCGCCAGAAGCTTGACGGGATCCGATACGCAGTATTTT. The V call is TRBV5-1, the J call TRBJ2-3; a weak D match, TRBD2 (5 bases). The CDR3 runs to 13 residues. Germline V gene data show CDR1 as SGHRS and CDR2 as YFSETQ.

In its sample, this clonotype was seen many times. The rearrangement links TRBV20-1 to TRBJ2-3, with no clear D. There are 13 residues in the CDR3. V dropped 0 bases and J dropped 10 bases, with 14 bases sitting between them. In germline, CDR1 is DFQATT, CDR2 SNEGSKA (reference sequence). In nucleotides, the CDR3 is TGCAGTGCTAGAGATCCCCGGCAGAGTGCGCAGTATTTT. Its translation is CSARDPRQSAQYF.

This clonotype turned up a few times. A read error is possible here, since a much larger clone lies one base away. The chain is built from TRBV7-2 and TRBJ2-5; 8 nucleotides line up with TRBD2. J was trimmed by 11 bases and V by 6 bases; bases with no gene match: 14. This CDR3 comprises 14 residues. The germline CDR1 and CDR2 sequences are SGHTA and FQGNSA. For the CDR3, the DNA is TGTGCCAGCAGGTTGAGCGGGGGATACAATGAGCAGTACTTC. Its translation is CASRLSGGYNEQYF.

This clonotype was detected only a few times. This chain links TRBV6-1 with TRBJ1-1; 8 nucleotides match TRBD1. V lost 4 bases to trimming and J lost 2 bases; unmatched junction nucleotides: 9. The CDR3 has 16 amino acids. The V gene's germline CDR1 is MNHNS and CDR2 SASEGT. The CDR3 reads CASSAKGRGQNTEAFF. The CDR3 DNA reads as TGTGCCAGCAGTGCTAAAGGCAGGGGGCAAAACACTGAAGCTTTCTTT.

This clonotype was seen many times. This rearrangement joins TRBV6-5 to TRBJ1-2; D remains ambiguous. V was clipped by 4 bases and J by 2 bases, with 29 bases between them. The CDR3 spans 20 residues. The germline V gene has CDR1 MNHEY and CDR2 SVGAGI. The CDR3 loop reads CASSSSTNPPGLKTNYGYTF. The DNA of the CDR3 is TGTGCCAGCAGTTCCTCCACCAATCCCCCGGGCCTCAAGACGAACTATGGCTACACCTTC.

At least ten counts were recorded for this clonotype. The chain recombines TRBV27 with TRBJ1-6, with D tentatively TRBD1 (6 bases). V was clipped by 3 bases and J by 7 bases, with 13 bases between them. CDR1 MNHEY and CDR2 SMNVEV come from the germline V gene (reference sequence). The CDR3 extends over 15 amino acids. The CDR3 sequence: CASSFFGGLNSPLHF. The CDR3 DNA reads TGTGCCAGCAGTTTCTTCGGGGGGCTGAATTCACCCCTCCACTTT.

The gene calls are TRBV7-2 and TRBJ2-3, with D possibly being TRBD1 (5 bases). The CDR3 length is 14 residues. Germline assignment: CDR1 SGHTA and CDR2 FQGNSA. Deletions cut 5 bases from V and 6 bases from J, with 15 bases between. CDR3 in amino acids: CASSPQWAGDTQYF. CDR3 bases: TGTGCCAGCAGCCCTCAGTGGGCAGGGGATACGCAGTATTTT.

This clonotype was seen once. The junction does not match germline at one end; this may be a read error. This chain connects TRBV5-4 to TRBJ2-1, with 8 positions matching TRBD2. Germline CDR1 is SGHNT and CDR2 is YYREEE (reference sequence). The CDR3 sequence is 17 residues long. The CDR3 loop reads CACSLRGLAGSYNEQFF. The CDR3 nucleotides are TGTGCCTGCAGCTTGAGGGGGTTAGCGGGGTCCTACAATGAGCAGTTCTTC.

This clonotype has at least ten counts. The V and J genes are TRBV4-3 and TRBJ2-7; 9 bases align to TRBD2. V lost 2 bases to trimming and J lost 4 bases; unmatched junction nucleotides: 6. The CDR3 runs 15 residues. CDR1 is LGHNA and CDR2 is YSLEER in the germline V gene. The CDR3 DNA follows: TGCGCCAGCAGCCAAAACGCAGCGGGGGGATACGAGCAGTACTTC. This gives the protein CASSQNAAGGYEQYF.

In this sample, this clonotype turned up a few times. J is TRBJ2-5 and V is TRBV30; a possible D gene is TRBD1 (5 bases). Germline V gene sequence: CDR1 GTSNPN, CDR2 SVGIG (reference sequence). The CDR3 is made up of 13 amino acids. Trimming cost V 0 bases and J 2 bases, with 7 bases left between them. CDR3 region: CAWSVRAQETQYF. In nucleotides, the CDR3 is TGTGCCTGGAGTGTCAGGGCACAAGAGACCCAGTACTTC.

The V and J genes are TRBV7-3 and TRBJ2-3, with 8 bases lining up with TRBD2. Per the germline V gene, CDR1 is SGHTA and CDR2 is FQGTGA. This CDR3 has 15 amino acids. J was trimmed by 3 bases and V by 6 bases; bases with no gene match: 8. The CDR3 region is CASSLGGGKTDTQYF. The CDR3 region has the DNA TGTGCCAGCAGTCTCGGCGGGGGGAAGACAGATACGCAGTATTTT.